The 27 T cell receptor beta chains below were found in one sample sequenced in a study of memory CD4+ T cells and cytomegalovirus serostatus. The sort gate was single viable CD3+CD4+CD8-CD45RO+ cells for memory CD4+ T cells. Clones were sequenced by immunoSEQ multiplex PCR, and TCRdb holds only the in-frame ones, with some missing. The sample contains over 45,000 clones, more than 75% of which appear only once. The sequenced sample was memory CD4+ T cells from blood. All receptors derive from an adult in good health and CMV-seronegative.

CDR3 coding DNA: TGTGCCAGCAGGGGTAACTTGGCAGGGGGATATGGCTACACCTTC. As protein: CASRGNLAGGYGYTF. The V gene is TRBV5-6, the J gene TRBJ1-2; 7 nucleotides align to TRBD1. This CDR3 has 15 residues. Per the germline V gene, CDR1 is SGHDT and CDR2 is YYEEEE. Unmatched junction bases numbered 12, after V lost 5 bases and J lost 5 bases.

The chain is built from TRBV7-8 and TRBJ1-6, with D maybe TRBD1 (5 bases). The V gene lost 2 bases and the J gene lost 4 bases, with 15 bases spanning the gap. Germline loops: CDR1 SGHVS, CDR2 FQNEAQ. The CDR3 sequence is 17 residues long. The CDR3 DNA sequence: TGTGCCAGCAGCTTACCGGGACGGACAATATATAATTCACCCCTCCACTTT. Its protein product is CASSLPGRTIYNSPLHF.

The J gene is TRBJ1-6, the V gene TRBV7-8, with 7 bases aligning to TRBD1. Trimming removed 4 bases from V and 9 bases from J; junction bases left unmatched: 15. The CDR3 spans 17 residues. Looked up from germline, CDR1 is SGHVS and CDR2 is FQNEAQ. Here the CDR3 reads CASSSTLLRQGSSPLHF. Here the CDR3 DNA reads TGTGCCAGCAGCTCCACCCTCCTCCGACAGGGTTCTTCACCCCTCCACTTT.

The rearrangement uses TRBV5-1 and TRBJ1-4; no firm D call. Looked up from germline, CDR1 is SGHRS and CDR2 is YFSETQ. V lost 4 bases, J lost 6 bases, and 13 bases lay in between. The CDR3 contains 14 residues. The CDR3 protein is CASSPHGPYEKLFF. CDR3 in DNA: TGCGCCAGCAGCCCCCACGGCCCGTATGAAAAACTGTTTTTT.

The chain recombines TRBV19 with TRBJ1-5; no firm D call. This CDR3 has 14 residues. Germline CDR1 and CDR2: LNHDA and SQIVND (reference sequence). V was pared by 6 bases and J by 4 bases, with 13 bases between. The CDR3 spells CASRIVGGNQPQHF. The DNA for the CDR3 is TGTGCCAGTAGGATCGTGGGAGGGAATCAGCCCCAGCATTTT.

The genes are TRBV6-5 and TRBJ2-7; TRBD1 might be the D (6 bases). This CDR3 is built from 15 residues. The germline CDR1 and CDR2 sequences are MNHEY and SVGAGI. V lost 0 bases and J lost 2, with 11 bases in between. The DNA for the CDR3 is TGTGCCAGCAGTTACTCGACAGGCTTACCCTACGAGCAGTACTTC. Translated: CASSYSTGLPYEQYF.

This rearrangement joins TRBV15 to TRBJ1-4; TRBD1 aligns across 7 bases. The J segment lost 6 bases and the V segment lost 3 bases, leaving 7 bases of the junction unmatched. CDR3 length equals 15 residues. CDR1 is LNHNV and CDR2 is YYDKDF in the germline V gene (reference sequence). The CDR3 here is CATSRNRGGDEKLFF. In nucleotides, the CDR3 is TGTGCCACCAGCAGGAACAGGGGCGGTGATGAAAAACTGTTTTTT.

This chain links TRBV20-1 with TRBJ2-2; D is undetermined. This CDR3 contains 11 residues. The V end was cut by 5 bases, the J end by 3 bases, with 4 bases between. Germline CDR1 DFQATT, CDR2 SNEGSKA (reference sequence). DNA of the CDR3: TGCAGTGCTCGGCACACCGGGGAGCTGTTTTTT. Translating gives CSARHTGELFF.

CDR3 sequence reads: CASSSLRGGNTIYF. CDR3 DNA: TGTGCCAGCAGCTCCTTGAGGGGAGGAAACACCATATATTTT. The chain couples TRBV7-2 to TRBJ1-3; possibly TRBD1 for D (5 bases). This CDR3 has 14 amino acids. Germline V gives CDR1 SGHTA, CDR2 FQGNSA. V lost 4 bases to trimming and J lost 4 bases, with 11 bases between them.

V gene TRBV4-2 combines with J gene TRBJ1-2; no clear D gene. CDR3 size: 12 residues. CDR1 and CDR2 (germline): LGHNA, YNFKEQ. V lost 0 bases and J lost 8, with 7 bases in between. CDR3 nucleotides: TGTGCCAGCAGCCAAGAGACGGGAGGCTACACCTTC. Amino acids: CASSQETGGYTF.

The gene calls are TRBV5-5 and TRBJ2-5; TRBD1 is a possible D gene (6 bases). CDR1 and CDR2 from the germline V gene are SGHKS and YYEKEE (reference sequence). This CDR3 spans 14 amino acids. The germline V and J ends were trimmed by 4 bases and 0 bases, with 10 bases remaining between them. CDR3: CASSRTANQETQYF. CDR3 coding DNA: TGTGCCAGCAGCCGGACAGCAAACCAAGAGACCCAGTACTTC.

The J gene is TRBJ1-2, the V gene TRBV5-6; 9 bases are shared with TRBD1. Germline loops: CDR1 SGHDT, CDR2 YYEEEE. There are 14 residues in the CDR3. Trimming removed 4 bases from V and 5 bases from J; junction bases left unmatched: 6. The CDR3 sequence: CASSRDRVGYGYTF. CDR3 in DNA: TGTGCCAGCAGCCGGGACAGGGTGGGGTATGGCTACACCTTC.

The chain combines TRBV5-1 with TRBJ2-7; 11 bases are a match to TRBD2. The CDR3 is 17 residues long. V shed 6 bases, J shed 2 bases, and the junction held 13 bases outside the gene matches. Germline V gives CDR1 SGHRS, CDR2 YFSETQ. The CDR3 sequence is CASTPGPTSGVPYEQYF. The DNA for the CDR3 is TGCGCCAGCACCCCAGGGCCGACTAGCGGGGTGCCCTACGAGCAGTACTTC.

The CDR3 DNA sequence: TGTGCCTGGAGTGGAGGGAGTGGTGGCTACACCTTC. It is translated as CAWSGGSGGYTF. The chain has TRBV30 and TRBJ1-2; D is uncertain. The germline gives CDR1 GTSNPN, CDR2 SVGIG (reference sequence). Deletions cut 1 base from V and 7 bases from J, with 10 bases between. This CDR3 spans 12 amino acids.

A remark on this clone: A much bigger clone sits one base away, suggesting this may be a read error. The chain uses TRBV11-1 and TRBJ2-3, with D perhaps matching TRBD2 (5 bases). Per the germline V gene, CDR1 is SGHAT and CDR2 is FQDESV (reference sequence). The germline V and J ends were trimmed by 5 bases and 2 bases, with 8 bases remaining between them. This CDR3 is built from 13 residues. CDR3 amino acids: CASSPDFTDTQYF. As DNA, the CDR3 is TGTGCCAGCAGCCCGGACTTCACAGATACGCAGTATTTT. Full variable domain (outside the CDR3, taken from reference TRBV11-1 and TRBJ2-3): EAEVAQSPRYKITEKSQAVAFWCDPISGHATLYWYRQILGQGPELLVQFQDESVVDDSQLPKDRFSAERLKGVDSTLKIQPAELGDSAMYLCASSPDFTDTQYFGPGTRLTVL.

DNA for the CDR3: TGTGCCAGCAGCCCCGGGCCGAAGAGCCCGAACACTGAAGCTTTCTTT. Amino acids: CASSPGPKSPNTEAFF. V usage is TRBV5-4 and J usage is TRBJ1-1; no firm D call. The germline V gene encodes CDR1 SGHNT and CDR2 YYREEE (reference sequence). CDR3 size: 16 residues. V was cut by 4 bases and J by 1 base, with 17 bases left in between. The full variable domain, rest sourced from reference TRBV5-4 and TRBJ1-1, is ETGVTQSPTHLIKTRGQQVTLRCSSQSGHNTVSWYQQALGQGPQFIFQYYREEENGRGNFPPRFSGLQFPNYSSELNVNALELDDSALYLCASSPGPKSPNTEAFFGQGTRLTVV.

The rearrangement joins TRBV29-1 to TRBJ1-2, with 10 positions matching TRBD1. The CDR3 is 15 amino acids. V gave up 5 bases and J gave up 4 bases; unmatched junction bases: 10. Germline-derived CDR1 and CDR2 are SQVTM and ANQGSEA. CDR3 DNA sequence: TGCAGCGTTCGGACAGGGGGAGTGGGGAGCTATGGCTACACCTTC. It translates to CSVRTGGVGSYGYTF.

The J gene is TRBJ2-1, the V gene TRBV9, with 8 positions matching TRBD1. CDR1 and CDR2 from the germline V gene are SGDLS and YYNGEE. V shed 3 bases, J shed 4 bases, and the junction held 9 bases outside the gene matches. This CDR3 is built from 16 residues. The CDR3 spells CASSEGQGALYNEQFF. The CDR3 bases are TGTGCCAGCAGCGAGGGCCAGGGGGCCCTTTACAATGAGCAGTTCTTC.

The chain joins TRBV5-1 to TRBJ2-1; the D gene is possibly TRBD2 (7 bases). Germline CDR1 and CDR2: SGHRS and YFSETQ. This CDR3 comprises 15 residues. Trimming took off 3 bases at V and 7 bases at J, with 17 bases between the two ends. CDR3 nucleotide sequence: TGCGCCAGCAGCTGGGGAGGGGGGCCGGAGAATGAGCAGTTCTTC. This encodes CASSWGGGPENEQFF.

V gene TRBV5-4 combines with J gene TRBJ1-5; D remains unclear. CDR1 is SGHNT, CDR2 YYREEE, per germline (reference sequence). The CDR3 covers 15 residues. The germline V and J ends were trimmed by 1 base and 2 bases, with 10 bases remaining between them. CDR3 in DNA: TGTGCCAGCAGCTTGCGTCAGAGCGGCAATCAGCCCCAGCATTTT. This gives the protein CASSLRQSGNQPQHF.

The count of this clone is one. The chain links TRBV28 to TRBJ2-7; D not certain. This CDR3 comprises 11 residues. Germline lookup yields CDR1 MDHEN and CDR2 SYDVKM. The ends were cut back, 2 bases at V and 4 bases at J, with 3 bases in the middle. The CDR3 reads CASSLKYEQYF. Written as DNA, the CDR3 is TGTGCCAGCAGTTTAAAATACGAGCAGTACTTC.

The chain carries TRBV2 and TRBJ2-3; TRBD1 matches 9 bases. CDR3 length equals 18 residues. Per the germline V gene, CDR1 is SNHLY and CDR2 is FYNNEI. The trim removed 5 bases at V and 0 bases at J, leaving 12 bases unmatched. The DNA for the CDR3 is TGTGCCAGCAGTTTAACGGGACAGGGAGTTCTTAGCACAGATACGCAGTATTTT. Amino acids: CASSLTGQGVLSTDTQYF. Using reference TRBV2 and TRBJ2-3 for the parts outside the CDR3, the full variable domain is EPEVTQTPSHQVTQMGQEVILRCVPISNHLYFYWYRQILGQKVEFLVSFYNNEISEKSEIFDDQFSVERPDGSNFTLKIRSTKLEDSAMYFCASSLTGQGVLSTDTQYFGPGTRLTVL.

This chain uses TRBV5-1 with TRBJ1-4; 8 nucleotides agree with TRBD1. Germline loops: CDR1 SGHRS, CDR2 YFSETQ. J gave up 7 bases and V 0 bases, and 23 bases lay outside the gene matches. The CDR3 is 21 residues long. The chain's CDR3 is CASSLAYLPFQGAKIGEKLFF. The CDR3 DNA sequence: TGCGCCAGCAGCTTGGCCTATCTCCCGTTCCAGGGGGCAAAGATCGGTGAAAAACTGTTTTTT.

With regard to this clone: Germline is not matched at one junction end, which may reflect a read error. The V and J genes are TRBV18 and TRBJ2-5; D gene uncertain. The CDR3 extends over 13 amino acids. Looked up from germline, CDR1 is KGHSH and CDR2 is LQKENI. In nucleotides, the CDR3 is TGTGCCAGCTCAACACCTTACGGGGAGACCCAGTACTTC. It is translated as CASSTPYGETQYF.

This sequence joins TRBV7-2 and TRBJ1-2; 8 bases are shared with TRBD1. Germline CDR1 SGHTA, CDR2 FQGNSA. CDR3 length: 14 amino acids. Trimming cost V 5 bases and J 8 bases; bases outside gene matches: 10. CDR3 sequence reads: CASSPFGQGEGYTF. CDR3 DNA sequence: TGTGCCAGCAGCCCTTTCGGACAGGGCGAAGGCTACACCTTC. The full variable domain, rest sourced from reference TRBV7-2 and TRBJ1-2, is GAGVSQSPSNKVTEKGKDVELRCDPISGHTALYWYRQSLGQGLEFLIYFQGNSAPDKSGLPSDRFSAERTGGSVSTLTIQRTQQEDSAVYLCASSPFGQGEGYTFGSGTRLTVV.

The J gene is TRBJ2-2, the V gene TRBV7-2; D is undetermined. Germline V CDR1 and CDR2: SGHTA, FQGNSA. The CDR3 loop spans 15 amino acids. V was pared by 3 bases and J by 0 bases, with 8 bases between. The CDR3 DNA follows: TGTGCCAGCAGCTTCCTCGGCGCGAACACCGGGGAGCTGTTTTTT. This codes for CASSFLGANTGELFF.

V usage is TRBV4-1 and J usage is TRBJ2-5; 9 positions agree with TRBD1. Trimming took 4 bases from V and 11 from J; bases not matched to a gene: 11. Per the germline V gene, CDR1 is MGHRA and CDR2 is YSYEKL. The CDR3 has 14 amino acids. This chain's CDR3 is CASSPRDRDGKQYF. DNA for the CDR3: TGCGCCAGCAGCCCCCGGGACAGGGATGGCAAGCAGTACTTC.